This TCR beta chain comes out of a study of CD4+ T cells in melanoma. Data came from immunoSEQ multiplex PCR; TCRdb stores just in-frame clones and leaves some out. The data contain 20,000 to 25,000 clones, almost 85% of them singletons. The study, taken as a whole, reports: Reportedly, melanoma neoantigen-specific CD4+ T cells showed varied differentiation states. A reported correlation linked neoantigen-specific CD4+ T cells to CD8+, macrophage and B cell function.

Note on this clone: Its antigen remains unknown.

Between the trimmed V and J ends, which lost 4 bases and 8 bases, there was a span of 11 bases. The CDR3 length is 12 residues. From germline, CDR1 is KGHSH and CDR2 LQKENI. The clonotype comes from a human donor with melanoma. V and J are TRBV18 and TRBJ1-2; perhaps TRBD1 as D (6 bases). The material sequenced was cells from a culture (not recorded whether cultured in vitro). Here the CDR3 DNA reads TGTGCCAGCTCACGGACAGAGGGAGGCTACACCTTC. Translation: CASSRTEGGYTF.